This TCR beta chain was captured in a study of shared clonotypes between healthy human individuals. The V segment lost 2 bases and the J segment 3 bases; nucleotides outside the gene matches: 4. Germline V lookup: CDR1 MDHEN, CDR2 SYDVKM. The CDR3 is made up of 15 amino acids. The method was immunoSEQ multiplex PCR; TCRdb's version includes in-frame clones alone and lacks a portion of them. The table shows a few million clones, with just over 90% occurring only once. This TCR derives from a man younger than 30 in good health. The chain couples TRBV28 to TRBJ2-3; TRBD1 agrees at 8 bases. The sequencing input was naive CD4+ T cells sorted from blood. Subset indicated: CD45RA+ positively selected. CDR3 sequence: CASSLTGGWTDTQYF. The CDR3 DNA is TGTGCCAGCAGTTTAACAGGGGGTTGGACAGATACGCAGTATTTT. Drawing the rest from reference TRBV28 and TRBJ2-3, the complete variable domain is DVKVTQSSRYLVKRTGEKVFLECVQDMDHENMFWYRQDPGLGLRLIYFSYDVKMKEKGDIPEGYSVSREKKERFSLILESASTNQTSMYLCASSLTGGWTDTQYFGPGTRLTVL.